The 9 T cell receptor beta chains given below trace back to one sample, sequenced in a study of breast tumors, draining lymph nodes, adjacent tissues. The lymph nodes were axillary draining lymph nodes from breast cancer patients. TCRdb redid the calling of the multiplex PCR reads with MiXCR, one entry per CDR3 protein. This table holds under 250,000 distinct CDR3 sequences, 32% found once. The material sequenced was axillary lymph node tissue. These TCRs come from a female donor with breast cancer. Some clones in this sample may be carry-over from other donors' samples.

This clonotype has ten or more counts. The chain carries TRBV20-1 and TRBJ2-3, with no clear D. CDR1 and CDR2 from the germline V gene are DFQATT and SNEGSKA (reference sequence). The CDR3 has 11 amino acids. The V end was cut by 4 bases, the J end by 6 bases, with 8 bases between. The CDR3 loop is CSANLPDTQYF. The CDR3 region has the DNA TGCAGTGCTAACCTTCCCGATACGCAGTATTTT.

The chain carries TRBV6-6 and TRBJ1-5; TRBD1 aligns across 9 bases. With 6 bases clipped from V and 6 bases from J, the junction kept 6 bases outside the gene matches. The V gene's germline CDR1 is MNHNY and CDR2 SVGAGI (reference sequence). The CDR3 spans 14 residues. CDR3: CASRTGTGSQPQHF. CDR3 DNA sequence: TGTGCCAGCAGGACCGGGACAGGGAGTCAGCCCCAGCATTTT.

As for this clonotype: This may arise from a read error, as a much more abundant clone is one base away. This chain connects TRBV10-2 to TRBJ2-1, with TRBD2 identical over 7 bases. CDR3 length equals 15 residues. Germline lookup yields CDR1 WSHSY and CDR2 SAAADI. V lost 8 bases, J lost 2 bases, and 9 bases stayed unmatched. CDR3 nucleotides: TGCGCCAGCGGAGGGAGGGATGGGCCCTACAATGAGCAGTTCTTC. It is translated as CASGGRDGPYNEQFF.

Of note for this clonotype: A clone one base away is much larger, so this may be a read error. The CDR3 sequence is CASGSPRGQGGYTF. CDR3 sequence (DNA): TGTGCCAGCGGCTCACCCCGGGGACAGGGGGGCTACACCTTC. The gene calls are TRBV5-5 and TRBJ1-2, with 10 nucleotides matching TRBD1. The J segment lost 8 bases and the V segment lost 7 bases, leaving 11 bases of the junction unmatched. The V gene's germline CDR1 is SGHKS and CDR2 YYEKEE (reference sequence). The CDR3 runs to 14 residues.

CDR3 DNA sequence: TGTGCCAGCAGCGCTAGTAGGCAGGGCAATTCACCCCTCCACTTT. It is translated as CASSASRQGNSPLHF. The V and J genes are TRBV7-2 and TRBJ1-6; D is possibly TRBD1 (5 bases). Germline V gene data show CDR1 as SGHTA and CDR2 as FQGNSA. V lost 5 bases and J 7 bases, leaving 15 bases between the germline ends. The CDR3 covers 15 residues. The variable domain in full, completed from reference TRBV7-2 and TRBJ1-6, reads GAGVSQSPSNKVTEKGKDVELRCDPISGHTALYWYRQSLGQGLEFLIYFQGNSAPDKSGLPSDRFSAERTGGSVSTLTIQRTQQEDSAVYLCASSASRQGNSPLHFGNGTRLTVT.

This clonotype was detected ten times or more. CDR3 in amino acids: CASSDRGTSAYEQYF. CDR3 coding DNA: TGCGCCAGCAGCGATAGGGGGACTAGCGCCTACGAGCAGTACTTC. V is TRBV5-1 and J is TRBJ2-7, with 10 bases identical to TRBD2. Germline values: CDR1 SGHRS, CDR2 YFSETQ. The CDR3 contains 15 residues. J was trimmed by 2 bases and V by 4 bases; bases with no gene match: 6.

The chain links TRBV7-9 to TRBJ2-6; the D call may be TRBD1 or TRBD2 (5 bases each). Germline V gene data show CDR1 as SEHNR and CDR2 as FQNEAQ (reference sequence). The CDR3 is 17 residues long. The V and J ends lost 9 bases and 0 bases respectively, with 18 bases between them. CDR3 coding DNA: TGTGCCAGGGGTTCCCGGGACGGGTACTCTGGGGCCAACGTCCTGACTTTC. Encoded protein: CARGSRDGYSGANVLTF.

This clonotype has ten or more counts. This chain's CDR3 is CASSPGQTYEQYF. The CDR3 coding sequence is TGTGCCAGCAGCCCGGGACAGACCTACGAGCAGTACTTC. V is TRBV6-6 and J is TRBJ2-7, with 7 bases that match TRBD1. This CDR3 has 13 amino acids. In germline, CDR1 is MNHNY, CDR2 SVGAGI (reference sequence). V lost 6 bases to trimming and J lost 2 bases; unmatched junction nucleotides: 4.

As regards this clonotype: Here the CDR3 omits its conserved ending phenylalanine or tryptophan, so a read error is the likely source. The gene calls are TRBV20-1 and TRBJ1-2, with D perhaps TRBD1 (6 bases). The germline V gene has CDR1 DFQATT and CDR2 SNEGSKA (reference sequence). This CDR3 region has 16 residues. The V and J ends lost 1 base and 2 bases respectively, with 17 bases between them. CDR3 DNA: TGCAGTGCTAGAGGTGACCCGGGACAAGCCAACTATGGCTACACCCTC. Translated: CSARGDPGQANYGYTL.